This TCR beta chain is from a study of OX40 agonist ivuxolimab in advanced cancers. The length of the CDR3 is 12 residues. Germline CDR1 and CDR2: MDHEN and SYDVKM. Trimming removed 5 bases at V and 5 bases at J, with 9 bases between. Study conclusions and caveats: Researchers report that CD8+ T cells had, on average, more expanded clones than CD4+. Blood T cells, both CD4+ and CD8+, expanded clonally by week 6 at 0.1 to 3.0 mg/kg.

In regard to this clone: Antigen: not known.

Using immunoSEQ multiplex PCR, the repertoire was profiled, and TCRdb retains in-frame clones only, with some absent. Found here are about 60,000 clones, just under 85% of them singletons; the top ten hold over 2.5%. The V call is TRBV28, the J call TRBJ2-5, with D possibly TRBD1 on 6 matching bases. The source is an adult with an advanced solid tumor such as melanoma, head and neck, liver or kidney cancer. This specimen was CD4+ or CD8+ T cells sorted from blood, taken in a trial of the OX40 agonist ivuxolimab. In nucleotides, the CDR3 is TGTGCCAGCAGTACAGGGTACGAGACCCAGTACTTC. This sequence encodes CASSTGYETQYF.